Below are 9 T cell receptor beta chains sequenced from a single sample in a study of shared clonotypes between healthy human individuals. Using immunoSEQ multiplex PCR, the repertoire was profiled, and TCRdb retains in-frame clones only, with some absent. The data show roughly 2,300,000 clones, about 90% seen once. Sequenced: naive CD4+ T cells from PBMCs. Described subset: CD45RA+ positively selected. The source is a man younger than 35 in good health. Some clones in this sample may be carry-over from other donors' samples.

CDR3 amino acids: CASSPIAGGELFF. DNA for the CDR3: TGTGCCAGCAGCCCCATAGCGGGAGGGGAGCTGTTTTTT. The rearrangement links TRBV7-6 to TRBJ2-2; TRBD2 matches 8 bases. The CDR3 is 13 amino acids. J gave up 8 bases and V 5 bases, and 4 bases lay outside the gene matches. CDR1 is SGHVS, CDR2 FNYEAQ, per germline.

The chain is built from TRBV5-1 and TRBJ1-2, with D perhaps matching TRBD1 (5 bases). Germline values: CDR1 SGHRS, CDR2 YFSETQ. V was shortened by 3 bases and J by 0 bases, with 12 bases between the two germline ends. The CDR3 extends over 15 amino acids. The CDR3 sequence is CASSSDGQTNYGYTF. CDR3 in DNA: TGCGCCAGCAGCTCAGACGGACAAACTAACTATGGCTACACCTTC.

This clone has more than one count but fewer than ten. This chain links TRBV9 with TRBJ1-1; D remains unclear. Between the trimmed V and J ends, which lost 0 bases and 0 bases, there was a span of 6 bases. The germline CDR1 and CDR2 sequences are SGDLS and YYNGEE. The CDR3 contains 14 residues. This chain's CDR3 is CASSVEVLNTEAFF. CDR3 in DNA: TGTGCCAGCAGCGTAGAGGTGTTGAACACTGAAGCTTTCTTT.

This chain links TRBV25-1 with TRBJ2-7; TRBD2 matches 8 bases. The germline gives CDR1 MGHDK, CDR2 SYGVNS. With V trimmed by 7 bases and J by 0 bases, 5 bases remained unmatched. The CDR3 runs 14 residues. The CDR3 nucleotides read TGTGCCAGCACCCGTAGCGGGAACTCCTACGAGCAGTACTTC. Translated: CASTRSGNSYEQYF.

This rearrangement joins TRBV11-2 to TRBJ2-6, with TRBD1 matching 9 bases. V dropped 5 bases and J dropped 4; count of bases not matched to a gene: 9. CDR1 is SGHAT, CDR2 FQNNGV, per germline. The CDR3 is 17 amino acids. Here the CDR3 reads CASSEIQGARGANVLTF. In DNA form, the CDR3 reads TGTGCCAGCAGCGAAATACAGGGGGCGCGAGGGGCCAACGTCCTGACTTTC.

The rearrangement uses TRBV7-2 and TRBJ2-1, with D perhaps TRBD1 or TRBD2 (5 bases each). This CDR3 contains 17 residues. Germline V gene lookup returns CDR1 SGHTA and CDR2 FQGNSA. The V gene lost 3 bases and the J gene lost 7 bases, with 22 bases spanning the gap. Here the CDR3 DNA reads TGTGCCAGCAGCTTGGGGCCGGGGACGATTCGGGCGAATGAGCAGTTCTTC. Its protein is CASSLGPGTIRANEQFF.

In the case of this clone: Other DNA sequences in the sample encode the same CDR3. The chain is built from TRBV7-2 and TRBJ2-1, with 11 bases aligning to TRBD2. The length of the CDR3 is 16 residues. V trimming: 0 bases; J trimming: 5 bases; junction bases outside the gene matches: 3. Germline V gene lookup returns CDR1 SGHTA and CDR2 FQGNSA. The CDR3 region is CASSLAGTSGNNEQFF. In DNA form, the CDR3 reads TGTGCCAGCAGCTTAGCGGGGACTAGCGGCAACAATGAGCAGTTCTTC. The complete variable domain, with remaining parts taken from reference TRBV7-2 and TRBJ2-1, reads GAGVSQSPSNKVTEKGKDVELRCDPISGHTALYWYRQSLGQGLEFLIYFQGNSAPDKSGLPSDRFSAERTGGSVSTLTIQRTQQEDSAVYLCASSLAGTSGNNEQFFGPGTRLTVL.

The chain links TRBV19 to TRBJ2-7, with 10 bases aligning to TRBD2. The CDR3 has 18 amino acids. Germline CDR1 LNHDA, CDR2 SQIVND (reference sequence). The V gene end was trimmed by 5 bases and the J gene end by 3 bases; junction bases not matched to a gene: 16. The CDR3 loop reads CASSAGLSLSGRGYEQYF. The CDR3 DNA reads TGTGCCAGTAGTGCGGGCCTGAGCCTAAGCGGGAGGGGCTACGAGCAGTACTTC.

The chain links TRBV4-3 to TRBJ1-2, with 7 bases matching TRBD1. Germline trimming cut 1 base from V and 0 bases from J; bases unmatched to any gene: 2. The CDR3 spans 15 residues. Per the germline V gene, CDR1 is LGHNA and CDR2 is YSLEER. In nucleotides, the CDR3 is TGCGCCAGCAGCCAAGCCGGACAGGCTAACTATGGCTACACCTTC. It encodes CASSQAGQANYGYTF.